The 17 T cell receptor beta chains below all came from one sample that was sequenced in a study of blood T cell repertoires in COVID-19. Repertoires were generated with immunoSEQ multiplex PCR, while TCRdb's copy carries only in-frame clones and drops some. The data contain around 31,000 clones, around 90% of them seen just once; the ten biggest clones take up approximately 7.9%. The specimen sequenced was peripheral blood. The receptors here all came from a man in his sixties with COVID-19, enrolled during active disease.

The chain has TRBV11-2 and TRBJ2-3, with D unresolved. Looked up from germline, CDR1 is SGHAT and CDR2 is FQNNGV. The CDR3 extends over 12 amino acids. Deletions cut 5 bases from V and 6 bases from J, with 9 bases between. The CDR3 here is CASSPGEDTQYF. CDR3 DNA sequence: TGTGCCAGCAGCCCCGGAGAGGATACGCAGTATTTT.

As DNA, the CDR3 is TGTGCCAGCAGAGCCGGGACAGGGTCCAATGAGCAGTTCTTC. Amino acid sequence: CASRAGTGSNEQFF. The chain recombines TRBV5-4 with TRBJ2-1; 9 nucleotides agree with TRBD1. V was pared by 5 bases and J by 6 bases, with 6 bases of the junction left unmatched. The CDR3 is 14 amino acids. CDR1 is SGHNT, CDR2 YYREEE, per germline (reference sequence).

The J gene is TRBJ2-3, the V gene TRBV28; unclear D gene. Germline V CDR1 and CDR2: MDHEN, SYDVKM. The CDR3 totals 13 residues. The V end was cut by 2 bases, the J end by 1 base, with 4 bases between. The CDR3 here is CASSLPGTDTQYF. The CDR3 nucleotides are TGTGCCAGCAGTTTACCTGGCACAGATACGCAGTATTTT.

This CDR3 reads CASSEAGRETQYF. DNA for the CDR3: TGTGCCAGCAGTGAGGCGGGAAGAGAGACCCAGTACTTC. The V and J genes are TRBV6-2 or TRBV6-3 and TRBJ2-5; TRBD2 might be the D (6 bases). Germline V gives CDR1 MNHEY, CDR2 SVGEGT. Trimming took off 5 bases at V and 4 bases at J, with 11 bases between the two ends. The CDR3 loop spans 13 amino acids.

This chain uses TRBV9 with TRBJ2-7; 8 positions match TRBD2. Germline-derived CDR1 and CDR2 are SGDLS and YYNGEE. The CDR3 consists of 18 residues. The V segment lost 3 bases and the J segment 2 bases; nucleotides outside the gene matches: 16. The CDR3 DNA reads TGTGCCAGCAGCGCCAATAGGGCGGGAGGACACGGTGCCTACGAGCAGTACTTC. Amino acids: CASSANRAGGHGAYEQYF.

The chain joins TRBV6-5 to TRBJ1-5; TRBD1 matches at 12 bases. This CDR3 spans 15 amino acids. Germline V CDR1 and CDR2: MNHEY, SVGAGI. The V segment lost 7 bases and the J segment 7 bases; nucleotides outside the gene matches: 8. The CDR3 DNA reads TGTGCCAGCATTCAAGGGACAGGGGGCGGCCAGCCCCAGCATTTT. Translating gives CASIQGTGGGQPQHF.

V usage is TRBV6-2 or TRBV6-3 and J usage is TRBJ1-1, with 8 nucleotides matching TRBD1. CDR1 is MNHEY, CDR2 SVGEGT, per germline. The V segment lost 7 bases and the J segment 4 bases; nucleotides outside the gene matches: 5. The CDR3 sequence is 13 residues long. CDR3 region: CASTPDRATEAFF. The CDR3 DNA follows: TGTGCCAGCACCCCGGACAGGGCCACTGAAGCTTTCTTT.

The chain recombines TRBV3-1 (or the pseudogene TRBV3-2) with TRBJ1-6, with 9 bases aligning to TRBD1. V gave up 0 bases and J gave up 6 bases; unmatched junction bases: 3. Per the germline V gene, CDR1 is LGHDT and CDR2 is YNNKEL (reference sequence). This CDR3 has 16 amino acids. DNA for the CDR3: TGTGCCAGCAGCCAAGAGTTGACAGGGGGTAATTCACCCCTCCACTTT. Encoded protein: CASSQELTGGNSPLHF.

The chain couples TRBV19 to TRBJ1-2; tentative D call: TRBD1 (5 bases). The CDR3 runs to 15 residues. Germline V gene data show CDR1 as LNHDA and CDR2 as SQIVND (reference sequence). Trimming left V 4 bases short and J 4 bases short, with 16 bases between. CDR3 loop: CASSSYRGGGYGYTF. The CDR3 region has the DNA TGTGCCAGTAGTAGCTACCGGGGGGGTGGCTATGGCTACACCTTC. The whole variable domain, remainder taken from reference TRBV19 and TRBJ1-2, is DGGITQSPKYLFRKEGQNVTLSCEQNLNHDAMYWYRQDPGQGLRLIYYSQIVNDFQKGDIAEGYSVSREKKESFPLTVTSAQKNPTAFYLCASSSYRGGGYGYTFGSGTRLTVV.

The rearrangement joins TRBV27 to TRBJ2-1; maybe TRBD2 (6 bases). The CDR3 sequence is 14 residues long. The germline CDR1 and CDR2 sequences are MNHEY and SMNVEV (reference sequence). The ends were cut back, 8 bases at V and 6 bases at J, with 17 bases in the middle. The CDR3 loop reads CASRGTGGANEQFF. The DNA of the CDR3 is TGTGCCAGCCGGGGAACCGGCGGGGCCAATGAGCAGTTCTTC.

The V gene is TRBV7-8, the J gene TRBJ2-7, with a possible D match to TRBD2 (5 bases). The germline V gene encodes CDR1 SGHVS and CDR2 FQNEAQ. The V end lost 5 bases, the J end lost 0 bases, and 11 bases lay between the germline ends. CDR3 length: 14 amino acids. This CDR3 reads CASSNPGNSYEQYF. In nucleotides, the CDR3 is TGTGCCAGCAGCAACCCGGGAAACTCCTACGAGCAGTACTTC.

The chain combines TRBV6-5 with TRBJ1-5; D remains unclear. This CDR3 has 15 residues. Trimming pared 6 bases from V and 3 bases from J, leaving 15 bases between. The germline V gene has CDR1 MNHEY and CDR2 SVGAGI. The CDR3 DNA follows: TGTGCCAGCAGCCCCTCCGGGGAATTCAATCAGCCCCAGCATTTT. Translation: CASSPSGEFNQPQHF.

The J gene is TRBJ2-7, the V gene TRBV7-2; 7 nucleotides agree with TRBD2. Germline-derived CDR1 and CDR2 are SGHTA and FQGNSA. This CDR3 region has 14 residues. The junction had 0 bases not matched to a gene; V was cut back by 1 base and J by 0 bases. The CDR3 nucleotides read TGTGCCAGCAGCTTAGGGACTAGCTCCTACGAGCAGTACTTC. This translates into CASSLGTSSYEQYF.

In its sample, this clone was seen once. The CDR3 loop is CASSPHLPTGSKNIQYF. CDR3 nucleotide sequence: TGCGCCAGCAGCCCCCACCTCCCGACAGGGTCCAAAAACATTCAGTACTTC. The rearrangement joins TRBV4-3 to TRBJ2-4; 7 positions match TRBD1. The CDR3 has 17 amino acids. Per germline, CDR1 LGHNA and CDR2 YSLEER. Trimming cost V 4 bases and J 2 bases; bases outside gene matches: 11.

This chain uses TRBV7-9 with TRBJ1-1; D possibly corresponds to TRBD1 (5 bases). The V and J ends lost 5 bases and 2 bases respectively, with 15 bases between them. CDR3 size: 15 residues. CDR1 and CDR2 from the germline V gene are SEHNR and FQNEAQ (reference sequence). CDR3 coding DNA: TGTGCCAGCAGCGCGAGTGAGACAGTTAACACTGAAGCTTTCTTT. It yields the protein CASSASETVNTEAFF.

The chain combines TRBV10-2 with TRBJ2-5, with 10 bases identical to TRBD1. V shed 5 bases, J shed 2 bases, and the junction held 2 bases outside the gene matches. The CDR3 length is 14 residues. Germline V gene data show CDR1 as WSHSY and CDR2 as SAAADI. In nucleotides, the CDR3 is TGCGCCAGCAGTTTGGACAGGGGGCAAGAGACCCAGTACTTC. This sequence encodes CASSLDRGQETQYF.

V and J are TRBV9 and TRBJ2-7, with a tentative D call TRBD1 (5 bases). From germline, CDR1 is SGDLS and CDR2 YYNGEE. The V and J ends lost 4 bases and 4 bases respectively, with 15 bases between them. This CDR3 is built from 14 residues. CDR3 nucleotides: TGTGCCAGCAGCTCCACGCACGCAGGGTACGAGCAGTACTTC. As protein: CASSSTHAGYEQYF.